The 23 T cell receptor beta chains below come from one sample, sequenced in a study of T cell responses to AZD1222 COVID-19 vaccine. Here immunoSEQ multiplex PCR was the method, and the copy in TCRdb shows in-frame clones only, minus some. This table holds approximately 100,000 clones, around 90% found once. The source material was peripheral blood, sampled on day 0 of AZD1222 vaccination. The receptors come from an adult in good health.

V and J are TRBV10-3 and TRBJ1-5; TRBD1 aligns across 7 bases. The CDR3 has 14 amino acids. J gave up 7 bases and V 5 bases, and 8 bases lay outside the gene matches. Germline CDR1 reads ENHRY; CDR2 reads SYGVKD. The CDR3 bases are TGTGCCATCAGTATGACAGGGACCCGCCAGCCCCAGCATTTT. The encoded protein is CAISMTGTRQPQHF.

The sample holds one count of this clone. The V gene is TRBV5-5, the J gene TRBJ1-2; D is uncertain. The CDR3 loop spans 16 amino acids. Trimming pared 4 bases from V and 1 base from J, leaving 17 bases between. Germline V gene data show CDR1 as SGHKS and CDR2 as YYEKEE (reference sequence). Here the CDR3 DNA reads TGTGCCAGCAGCCCGCTGTTAGGCAGGATTAACTATGGCTACACCTTC. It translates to CASSPLLGRINYGYTF.

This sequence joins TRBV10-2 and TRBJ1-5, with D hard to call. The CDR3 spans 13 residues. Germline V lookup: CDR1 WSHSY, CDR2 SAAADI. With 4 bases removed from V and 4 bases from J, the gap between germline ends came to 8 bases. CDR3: CASSVGSNQPQHF. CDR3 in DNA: TGCGCCAGCAGTGTGGGGTCGAATCAGCCCCAGCATTTT.

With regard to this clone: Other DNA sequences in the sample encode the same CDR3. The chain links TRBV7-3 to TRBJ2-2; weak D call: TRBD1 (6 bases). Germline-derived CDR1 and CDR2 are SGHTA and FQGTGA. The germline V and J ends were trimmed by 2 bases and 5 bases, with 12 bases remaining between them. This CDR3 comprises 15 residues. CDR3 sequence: CASSLSQGRTGELFF. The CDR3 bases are TGTGCCAGCAGCTTATCGCAGGGGAGAACCGGGGAGCTGTTTTTT.

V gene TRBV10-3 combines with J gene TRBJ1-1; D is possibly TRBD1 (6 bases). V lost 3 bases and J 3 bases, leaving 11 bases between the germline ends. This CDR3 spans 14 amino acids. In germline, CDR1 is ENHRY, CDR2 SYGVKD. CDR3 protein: CAISETGRDTEAFF. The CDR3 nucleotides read TGTGCCATCAGTGAAACAGGGAGGGACACTGAAGCTTTCTTT.

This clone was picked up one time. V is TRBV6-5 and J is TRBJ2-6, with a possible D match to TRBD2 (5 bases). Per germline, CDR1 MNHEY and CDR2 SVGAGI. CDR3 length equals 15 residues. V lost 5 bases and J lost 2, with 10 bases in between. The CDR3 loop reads CASSPGIAGANVLTF. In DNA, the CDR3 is TGTGCCAGCAGTCCCGGGATTGCTGGGGCCAACGTCCTGACTTTC.

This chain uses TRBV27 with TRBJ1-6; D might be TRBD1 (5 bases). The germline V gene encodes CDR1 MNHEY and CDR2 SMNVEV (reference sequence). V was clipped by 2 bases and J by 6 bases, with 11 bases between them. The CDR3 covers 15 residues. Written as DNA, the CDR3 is TGTGCCAGCAGTTTAAATCGACAGATTAATTCACCCCTCCACTTT. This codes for CASSLNRQINSPLHF.

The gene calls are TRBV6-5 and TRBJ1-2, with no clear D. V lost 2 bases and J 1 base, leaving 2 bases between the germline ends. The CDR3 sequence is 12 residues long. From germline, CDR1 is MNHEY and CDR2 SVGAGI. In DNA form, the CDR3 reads TGTGCCAGCAGTTACCGTAACTATGGCTACACCTTC. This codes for CASSYRNYGYTF.

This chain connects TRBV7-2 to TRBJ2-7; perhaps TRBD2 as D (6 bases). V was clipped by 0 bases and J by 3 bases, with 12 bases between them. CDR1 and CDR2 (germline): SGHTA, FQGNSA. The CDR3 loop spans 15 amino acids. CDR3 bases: TGTGCCAGCAGCTTAGCAGCGGACGGGAGCTACGAGCAGTACTTC. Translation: CASSLAADGSYEQYF.

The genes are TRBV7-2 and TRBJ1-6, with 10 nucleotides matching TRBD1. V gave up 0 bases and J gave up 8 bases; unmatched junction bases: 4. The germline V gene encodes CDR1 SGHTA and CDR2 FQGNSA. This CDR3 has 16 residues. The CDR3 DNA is TGTGCCAGCAGCTTAGCGGGGGGGACAGGGGATTCACCCCTCCACTTT. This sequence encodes CASSLAGGTGDSPLHF.

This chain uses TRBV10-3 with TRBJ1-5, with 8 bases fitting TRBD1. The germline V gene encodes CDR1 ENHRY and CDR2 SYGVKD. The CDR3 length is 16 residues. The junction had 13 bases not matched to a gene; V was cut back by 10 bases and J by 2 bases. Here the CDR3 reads CATEDREGRGNQPQHF. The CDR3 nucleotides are TGTGCCACCGAGGACAGGGAGGGCAGGGGCAATCAGCCCCAGCATTTT.

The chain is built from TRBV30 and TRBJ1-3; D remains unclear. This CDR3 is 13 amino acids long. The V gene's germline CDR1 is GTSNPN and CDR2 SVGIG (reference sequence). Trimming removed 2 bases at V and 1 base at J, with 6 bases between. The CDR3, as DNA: TGTGCCTGGAGTACGCCGTCTGGAAACACCATATATTTT. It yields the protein CAWSTPSGNTIYF. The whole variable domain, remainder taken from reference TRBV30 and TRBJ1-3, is SQTIHQWPATLVQPVGSPLSLECTVEGTSNPNLYWYRQAAGRGLQLLFYSVGIGQISSEVPQNLSASRPQDRQFILSSKKLLLSDSGFYLCAWSTPSGNTIYFGEGSWLTVV.

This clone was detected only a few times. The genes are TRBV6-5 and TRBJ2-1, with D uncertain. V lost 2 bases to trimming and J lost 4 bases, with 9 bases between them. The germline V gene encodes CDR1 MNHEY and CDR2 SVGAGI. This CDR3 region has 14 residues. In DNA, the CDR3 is TGTGCCAGCAGTTACAACGGACCATACAATGAGCAGTTCTTC. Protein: CASSYNGPYNEQFF.

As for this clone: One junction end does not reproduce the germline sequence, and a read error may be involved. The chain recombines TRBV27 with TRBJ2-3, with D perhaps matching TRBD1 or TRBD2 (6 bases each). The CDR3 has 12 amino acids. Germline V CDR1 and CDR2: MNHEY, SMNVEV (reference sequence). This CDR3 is CASNPGADTRYF. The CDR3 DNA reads TGTGCCAGCAACCCGGGGGCAGATACGCGGTATTTT.

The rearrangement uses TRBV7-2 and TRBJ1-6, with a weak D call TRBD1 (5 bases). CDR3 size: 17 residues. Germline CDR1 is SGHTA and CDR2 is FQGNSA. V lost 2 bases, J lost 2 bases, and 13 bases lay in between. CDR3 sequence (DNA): TGTGCCAGCAGCTTACCCTTTCGGGGCGCCTATAATTCACCCCTCCACTTT. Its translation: CASSLPFRGAYNSPLHF.

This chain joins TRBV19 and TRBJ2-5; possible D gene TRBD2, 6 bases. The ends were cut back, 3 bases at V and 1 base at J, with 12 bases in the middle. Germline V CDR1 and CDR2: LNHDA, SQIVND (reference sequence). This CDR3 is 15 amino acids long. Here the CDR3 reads CASSMGSGGQETQYF. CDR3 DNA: TGTGCCAGTAGTATGGGTAGCGGAGGCCAAGAGACCCAGTACTTC.

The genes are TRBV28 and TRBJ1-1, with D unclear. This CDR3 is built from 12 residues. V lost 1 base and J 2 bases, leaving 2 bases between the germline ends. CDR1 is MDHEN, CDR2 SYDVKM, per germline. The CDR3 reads CASSLYNTEAFF. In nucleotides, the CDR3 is TGTGCCAGCAGTTTATACAACACTGAAGCTTTCTTT.

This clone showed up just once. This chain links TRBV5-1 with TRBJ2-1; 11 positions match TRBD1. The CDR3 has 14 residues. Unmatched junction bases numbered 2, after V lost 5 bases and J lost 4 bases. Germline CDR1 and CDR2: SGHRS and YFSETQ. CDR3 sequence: CASSRDRGYNEQFF. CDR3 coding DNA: TGCGCCAGCAGTCGGGACAGGGGGTACAATGAGCAGTTCTTC.

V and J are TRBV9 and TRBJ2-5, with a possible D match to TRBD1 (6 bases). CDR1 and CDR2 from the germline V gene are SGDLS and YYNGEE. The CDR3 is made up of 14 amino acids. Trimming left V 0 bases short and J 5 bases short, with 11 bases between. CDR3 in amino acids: CASSVGPGAETQYF. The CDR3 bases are TGTGCCAGCAGCGTAGGACCAGGGGCCGAGACCCAGTACTTC.

The CDR3 sequence: CASSKLPLAVNEKLFF. The CDR3 bases are TGTGCCAGCAGCAAATTACCCTTGGCGGTTAATGAAAAACTGTTTTTT. V gene TRBV21-1 combines with J gene TRBJ1-4. TRBV21-1 is classified as a pseudogene. CDR3 length: 16 amino acids.

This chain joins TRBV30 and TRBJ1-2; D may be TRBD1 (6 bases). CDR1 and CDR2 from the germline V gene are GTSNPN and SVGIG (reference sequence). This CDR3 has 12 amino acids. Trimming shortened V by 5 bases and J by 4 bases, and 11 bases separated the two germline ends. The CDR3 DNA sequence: TGTGCCTGGCTGGGGGCCCCCTATGGCTACACCTTC. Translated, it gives CAWLGAPYGYTF.

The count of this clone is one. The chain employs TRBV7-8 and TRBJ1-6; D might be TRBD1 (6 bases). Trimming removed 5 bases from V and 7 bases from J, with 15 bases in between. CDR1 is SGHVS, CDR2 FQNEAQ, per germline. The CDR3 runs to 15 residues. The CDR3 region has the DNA TGTGCCAGCAGCCCGGCGGGACAACCAAATTCACCCCTCCACTTT. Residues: CASSPAGQPNSPLHF.

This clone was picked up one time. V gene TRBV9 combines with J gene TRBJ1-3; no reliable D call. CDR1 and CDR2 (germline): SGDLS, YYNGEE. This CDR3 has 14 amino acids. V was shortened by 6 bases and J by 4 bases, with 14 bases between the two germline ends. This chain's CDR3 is CASTSTAPGNTIYF. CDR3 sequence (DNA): TGTGCCAGCACCTCGACGGCGCCCGGAAACACCATATATTTT.